Given below is one TCR beta chain in context. These data originate in a study of T cell repertoires in cytomegalovirus infection. CDR1 and CDR2 from the germline V gene are SGHDT and YYEEEE. The CDR3 spans 15 residues. The ends were cut back, 6 bases at V and 1 base at J, with 16 bases in the middle. TCRdb redid the calling of the reads with MiXCR, one entry per CDR3 protein. The sample holds hundreds of thousands of distinct CDR3 sequences, roughly 24% seen once. Material: CD8+ T cells from PBMCs. This receptor was identified in a human donor in good health (CMV status not recorded). Some clones in this sample may be carry-over from other donors' samples. This chain connects TRBV5-6 to TRBJ1-1; TRBD1 might be the D (5 bases). Here the CDR3 DNA reads TGTGCCAGCAACTTTTTAATTGGGGGGAACACTGAAGCTTTCTTT. Protein sequence: CASNFLIGGNTEAFF.